This entry lists 4 T cell receptor beta chains sequenced from one sample in a study of breast tumors, draining lymph nodes, adjacent tissues. Samples came from axillary lymph nodes draining the breast cancer. Each CDR3 protein gets one entry after TCRdb re-called the multiplex PCR reads with MiXCR. The sample has about 89,000 distinct CDR3 sequences, roughly 30% seen once. Sequenced sample: axillary lymph node tissue. The receptors come from a female donor with breast cancer. Some clones in this sample may be carry-over from other donors' samples.

This clonotype was seen many times. The DNA for the CDR3 is TGCAGTGCTCCTTCGACACGGAACACTGAAGCTTTCTTT. Encoded protein: CSAPSTRNTEAFF. The chain uses TRBV20-1 and TRBJ1-1, with D uncertain. The V and J ends lost 5 bases and 1 base respectively, with 11 bases between them. The CDR3 is 13 amino acids. Germline CDR1 reads DFQATT; CDR2 reads SNEGSKA (reference sequence).

At least ten counts were recorded for this clonotype. This rearrangement joins TRBV2 to TRBJ2-3; D may be TRBD1 (5 bases). There are 15 residues in the CDR3. V lost 4 bases to trimming and J lost 4 bases, with 15 bases between them. CDR1 and CDR2 (germline): SNHLY, FYNNEI. CDR3 coding DNA: TGTGCCAGCAGTGGTTCCGGCAGGGCCCCAGATACGCAGTATTTT. Translating it yields CASSGSGRAPDTQYF.

This clonotype was seen ten or more times. The rearrangement links TRBV18 to TRBJ2-7, with 7 bases matching TRBD2. V shed 6 bases, J shed 2 bases, and the junction held 7 bases outside the gene matches. Germline assignment: CDR1 KGHSH and CDR2 LQKENI. CDR3 length: 14 amino acids. This chain's CDR3 is CASSPGTITYEQYF. The CDR3 nucleotides are TGTGCCAGCTCTCCCGGGACTATTACCTACGAGCAGTACTTC.

This clonotype was seen ten or more times. The V and J genes are TRBV20-1 and TRBJ1-5; D uncertain. This CDR3 has 12 residues. Germline V gives CDR1 DFQATT, CDR2 SNEGSKA (reference sequence). The CDR3 protein is CSGGQPNQPQHF. The CDR3 bases are TGCAGCGGCGGGCAGCCAAATCAGCCCCAGCATTTT.